These T cell receptor beta chains were read from a single sample in a study of spatial heterogeneity in lung cancer. TCRdb ran MiXCR on the 5' RACE reads and lists one entry per CDR3 protein. The repertoire has 12,000 to 15,000 distinct CDR3 sequences, roughly 4.7% of them found once; the top ten carry around 18%. The material sequenced was lung tumor tissue, taken at surgery. These receptors were obtained from a female donor with early-stage non-small cell lung cancer. CDR3s include the opening cysteine and the closing phenylalanine or tryptophan. Each record gives: clone size, J gene, V gene, D gene, CDR3 DNA, CDR3 protein. A D gene is named only where the DNA matches it firmly. The size entry is marked missing in some rows and otherwise reads once, few, many or a size class.

many | TRBJ1-4 | TRBV6-5 | . | TGTGCCAGCAGTTACCGGGCAGGAACGGAGGGTAAACTGTTTTTT | CASSYRAGTEGKLFF
many | TRBJ1-1 | TRBV7-2 | . | TGTGCCAGCAGCTTATCTGCGGGCACTGAAGCTTTCTTT | CASSLSAGTEAFF
few | TRBJ1-1 | TRBV5-1 | . | TGCGCCAGCAGCTTGGGACTGACCATGAACACTGAAGCTTTCTTT | CASSLGLTMNTEAFF
few | TRBJ2-1 | TRBV4-2 | . | TGTGCCAGCAGCCAATCTCTGGGGAATGAGCAGTTCTTC | CASSQSLGNEQFF
many | TRBJ2-7 | TRBV6-2/TRBV6-3 | . | TGTGCCAGCAGTTGGCAACAGGGAGGCGGATCCTACGAGCAGTACTTC | CASSWQQGGGSYEQYF
many | TRBJ2-3 | TRBV10-1 | TRBD2 | TGCGCCAGCAGTGGAGGGCTAGCGGGGGCTGATACGCAGTATTTT | CASSGGLAGADTQYF
many | TRBJ2-1 | TRBV19 | TRBD2 | TGTGCCAGTAGCGGTGGTCTAGCGGGGGGCCGTTACAATGAGCAGTTCTTC | CASSGGLAGGRYNEQFF
many | TRBJ1-1 | TRBV30 | . | TGTGCCTGGGCGCCGGGGGGGCCAAACACTGAAGCTTTCTTT | CAWAPGGPNTEAFF
many | TRBJ1-4 | TRBV5-1 | . | TGCGCCAGCAGCTTGGTGCCACTACGGAATGAAAAACTGTTTTTT | CASSLVPLRNEKLFF
many | TRBJ1-1 | TRBV7-2 | . | TGTGCCAGCAGCCCTCAGTATCAAGCTTTCTTT | CASSPQYQAFF
few | TRBJ2-2 | TRBV7-3 | TRBD1 | TGTGCCAGCAGCTTAGATAGCCAGGGGGCTAACACCGGGGAGCTGTTTTTT | CASSLDSQGANTGELFF
. | TRBJ1-6 | TRBV12-3/TRBV12-4 | . | TGTGCCAGCAGTTTCAATACAGGGAGTGATTCACCCCTCCACTTT | CASSFNTGSDSPLHF
many | TRBJ1-2 | TRBV12-3/TRBV12-4 | . | TGTGCCAGCAGCACCCAGACGGGAGCCGGCTACACCTTC | CASSTQTGAGYTF
many | TRBJ2-3 | TRBV27 | TRBD2 | TGTGCCAGCGCACGGCGGGGGTACACAGATACGCAGTATTTT | CASARRGYTDTQYF
. | TRBJ2-1 | TRBV11-2 | . | TGTGCCAGCAGCTTAGACGACAGGTTTTACAATGAGCAGTTCTTC | CASSLDDRFYNEQFF
many | TRBJ1-5 | TRBV20-1 | . | TGCAGTGCTACCAGGCCGCCCAGTAAAGCCCAGCATTTT | CSATRPPSKAQHF
many | TRBJ2-3 | TRBV3-1 | . | TGTGCCAGCAGCGCGCGAAGACAGCCAAGCACAGATACGCAGTATTTT | CASSARRQPSTDTQYF
many | TRBJ1-1 | TRBV7-9 | TRBD1 | TGTGCCAGCAGCGCCCGACAGGGATCGGGAGCTTTCTTT | CASSARQGSGAFF
. | TRBJ1-5 | TRBV16 | . | TGTGCCAGCAGCCGGGTGGGAGGCAATCAGCCCCAGCATTTT | CASSRVGGNQPQHF
many | TRBJ1-6 | TRBV7-3 | . | TGTGCCAGCAGCTTCGCAGGCGGGCCAAATTCACCCCTCCACTTT | CASSFAGGPNSPLHF